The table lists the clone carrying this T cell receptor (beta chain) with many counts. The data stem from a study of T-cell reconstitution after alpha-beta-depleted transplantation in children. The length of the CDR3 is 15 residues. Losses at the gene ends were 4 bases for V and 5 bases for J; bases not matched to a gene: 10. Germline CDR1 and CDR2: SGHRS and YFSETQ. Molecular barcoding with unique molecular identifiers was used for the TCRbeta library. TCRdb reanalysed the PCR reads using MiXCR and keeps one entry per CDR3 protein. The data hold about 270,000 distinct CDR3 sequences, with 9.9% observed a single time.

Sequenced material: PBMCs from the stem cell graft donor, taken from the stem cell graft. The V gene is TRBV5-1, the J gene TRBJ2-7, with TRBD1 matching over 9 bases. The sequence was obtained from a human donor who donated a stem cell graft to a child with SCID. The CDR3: CASSHTGTGTHEQYF. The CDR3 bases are TGCGCCAGCAGCCATACCGGGACAGGGACACACGAGCAGTACTTC.